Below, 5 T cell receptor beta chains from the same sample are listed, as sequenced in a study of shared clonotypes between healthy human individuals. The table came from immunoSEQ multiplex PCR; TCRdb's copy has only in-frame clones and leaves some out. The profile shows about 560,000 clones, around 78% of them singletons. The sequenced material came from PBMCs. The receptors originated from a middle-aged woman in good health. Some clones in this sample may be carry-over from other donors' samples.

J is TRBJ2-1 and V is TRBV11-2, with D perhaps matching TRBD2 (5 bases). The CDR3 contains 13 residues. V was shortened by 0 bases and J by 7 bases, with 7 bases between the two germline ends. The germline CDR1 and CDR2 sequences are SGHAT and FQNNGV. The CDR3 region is CASSLERVNEQFF. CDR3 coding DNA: TGTGCCAGCAGCTTAGAGAGGGTGAATGAGCAGTTCTTC.

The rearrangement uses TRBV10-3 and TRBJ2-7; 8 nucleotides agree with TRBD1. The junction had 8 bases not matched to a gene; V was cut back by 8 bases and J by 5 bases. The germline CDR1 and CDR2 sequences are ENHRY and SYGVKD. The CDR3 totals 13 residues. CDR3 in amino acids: CAIAPGGLDEQYF. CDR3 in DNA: TGTGCCATCGCGCCAGGGGGCTTGGACGAGCAGTACTTC.

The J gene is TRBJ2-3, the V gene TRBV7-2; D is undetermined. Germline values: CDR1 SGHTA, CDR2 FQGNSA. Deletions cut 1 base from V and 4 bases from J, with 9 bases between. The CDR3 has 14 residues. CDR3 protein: CASSLVVVADTQYF. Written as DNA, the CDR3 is TGTGCCAGCAGCTTAGTTGTCGTCGCAGATACGCAGTATTTT. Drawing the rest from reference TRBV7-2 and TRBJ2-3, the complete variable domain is GAGVSQSPSNKVTEKGKDVELRCDPISGHTALYWYRQSLGQGLEFLIYFQGNSAPDKSGLPSDRFSAERTGGSVSTLTIQRTQQEDSAVYLCASSLVVVADTQYFGPGTRLTVL.

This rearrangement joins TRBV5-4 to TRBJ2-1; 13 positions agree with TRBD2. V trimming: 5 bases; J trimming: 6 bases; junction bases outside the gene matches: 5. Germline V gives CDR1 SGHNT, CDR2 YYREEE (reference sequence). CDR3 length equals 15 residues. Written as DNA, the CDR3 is TGTGCCAGCAGAACGGGACTAGCGGGATCCAATGAGCAGTTCTTC. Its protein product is CASRTGLAGSNEQFF.

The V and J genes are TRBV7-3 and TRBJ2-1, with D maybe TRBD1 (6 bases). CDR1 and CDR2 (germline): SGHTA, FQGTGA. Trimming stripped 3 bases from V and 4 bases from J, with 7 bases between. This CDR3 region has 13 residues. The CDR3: CASSLGQYNEQFF. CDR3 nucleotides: TGTGCCAGCAGCTTGGGACAATACAATGAGCAGTTCTTC.